One sample yielded the 31 T cell receptor beta chains listed below, sequenced in a study of blood T cell repertoires in COVID-19. Profiled with immunoSEQ multiplex PCR; TCRdb holds only in-frame clones, not every one. Of around 250,000 clones detected, approximately 80% appear once; the ten largest clones hold over 14%. The sequenced sample consisted of PBMCs or T cells enriched from blood (not recorded which). The receptors derive from a man aged 40-49 years who had recovered from COVID-19.

This sequence joins TRBV21-1 and TRBJ2-7; the table's D call of TRBD1 was not tested on the DNA. TRBV21-1 is classified as a pseudogene. This CDR3 region has 13 residues. The CDR3 nucleotides read TGTGCCAGCAGCAAAGACGACACCTACGAGCAGTACTTC. Amino acid sequence: CASSKDDTYEQYF.

The chain uses TRBV27 and TRBJ1-1; possible D gene TRBD1, 5 bases. There are 13 residues in the CDR3. Trimming cost V 5 bases and J 7 bases, with 14 bases left between them. CDR1 is MNHEY and CDR2 is SMNVEV in the germline V gene (reference sequence). CDR3 protein: CASSHDSIGEAFF. Written as DNA, the CDR3 is TGTGCCAGCAGTCACGACAGTATCGGTGAAGCTTTCTTT.

The chain joins TRBV28 to TRBJ1-1; D not resolved. From germline, CDR1 is MDHEN and CDR2 SYDVKM. The CDR3 runs 9 residues. The CDR3 DNA sequence: TGTGTCCCCTCCACTGAAGCTTTCTTT. Translated: CVPSTEAFF. Filled out from reference TRBV28 and TRBJ1-1, the complete variable domain reads DVKVTQSSRYLVKRTGEKVFLECVQDMDHENMFWYRQDPGLGLRLIYFSYDVKMKEKGDIPEGYSVSREKKERFSLILESASTNQTSMYLCVPSTEAFFGQGTRLTVV.

The gene calls are TRBV6-5 and TRBJ2-7; D perhaps matches TRBD2 (6 bases). Trimming pared 6 bases from V and 0 bases from J, leaving 9 bases between. Germline CDR1 reads MNHEY; CDR2 reads SVGAGI. CDR3 size: 13 residues. Here the CDR3 DNA reads TGTGCCAGCAGGGAGGGGAGCTCCTACGAGCAGTACTTC. The encoded protein is CASREGSSYEQYF.

The rearrangement links TRBV5-1 to TRBJ2-7; D not certain. The germline CDR1 and CDR2 sequences are SGHRS and YFSETQ. CDR3 length: 13 amino acids. Trimming shortened V by 4 bases and J by 0 bases, and 8 bases separated the two germline ends. This chain's CDR3 is CASSLRSSYEQYF. For the CDR3, the DNA is TGCGCCAGCAGCCTGAGGAGCTCCTACGAGCAGTACTTC.

V and J are TRBV5-6 and TRBJ2-7; tentative D call: TRBD2 (6 bases). This CDR3 is 15 amino acids long. Trimming took off 0 bases at V and 2 bases at J, with 12 bases between the two ends. CDR1 is SGHDT and CDR2 is YYEEEE in the germline V gene. The CDR3 DNA reads TGTGCCAGCAGCTTGGAGCCACTAGCAACCTACGAGCAGTACTTC. Residues: CASSLEPLATYEQYF. Using reference TRBV5-6 and TRBJ2-7 for the parts outside the CDR3, the full variable domain is DAGVTQSPTHLIKTRGQQVTLRCSPKSGHDTVSWYQQALGQGPQFIFQYYEEEERQRGNFPDRFSGHQFPNYSSELNVNALLLGDSALYLCASSLEPLATYEQYFGPGTRLTVT.

The chain joins TRBV7-9 to TRBJ2-7, with TRBD1 matching 9 bases. Looked up from germline, CDR1 is SEHNR and CDR2 is FQNEAQ (reference sequence). Trimming at V came to 6 bases and at J to 3 bases, leaving 6 bases not matched to a gene. CDR3 length equals 14 residues. In DNA form, the CDR3 reads TGTGCCAGCAGTTCCGGGACAGGGATCTACGAGCAGTACTTC. Protein sequence: CASSSGTGIYEQYF.

The rearrangement joins TRBV7-2 to TRBJ2-3; D is unclear. The CDR3 runs to 14 residues. The germline V gene encodes CDR1 SGHTA and CDR2 FQGNSA. The V gene lost 1 base and the J gene lost 0 bases, with 5 bases spanning the gap. The CDR3 sequence: CASSLGVSTDTQYF. As DNA, the CDR3 is TGTGCCAGCAGCTTAGGCGTCAGCACAGATACGCAGTATTTT.

The chain employs TRBV19 and TRBJ1-1, with D unresolved. This CDR3 comprises 13 residues. CDR1 is LNHDA and CDR2 is SQIVND in the germline V gene (reference sequence). V shed 2 bases and J shed 8 bases, with 12 bases lying between them. CDR3 residues: CASSIYQRHEAFF. The CDR3 coding sequence is TGTGCCAGTAGTATATACCAGAGGCACGAAGCTTTCTTT.

The J gene is TRBJ2-6, the V gene TRBV5-1, with 12 bases matching TRBD1. This CDR3 region has 20 residues. Germline V gene data show CDR1 as SGHRS and CDR2 as YFSETQ. J lost 2 bases, V lost 3 bases, and 12 bases had no gene match. CDR3 DNA sequence: TGCGCCAGCAGCTCGGGGATTCCGGGACAGGGGGCTGCTGGGGCCAACGTCCTGACTTTC. Its translation: CASSSGIPGQGAAGANVLTF.

The J gene is TRBJ2-5, the V gene TRBV5-1; 7 nucleotides align to TRBD1. V lost 4 bases and J lost 2; bases outside the gene matches: 8. The V gene's germline CDR1 is SGHRS and CDR2 YFSETQ. This CDR3 contains 15 residues. CDR3 DNA: TGCGCCAGCAGCGGAATGGGACAGACTCAAGAGACCCAGTACTTC. Protein sequence: CASSGMGQTQETQYF.

The chain links TRBV2 to TRBJ1-6; D uncertain. With 4 bases removed from V and 7 bases from J, the gap between germline ends came to 14 bases. Germline V gene data show CDR1 as SNHLY and CDR2 as FYNNEI. This CDR3 has 15 amino acids. CDR3 in DNA: TGTGCCAGCAGTGGAGGGCGATTGGGAAATTCACCCCTCCACTTT. This codes for CASSGGRLGNSPLHF.

The chain couples TRBV3-1 (or the pseudogene TRBV3-2) to TRBJ2-5; 8 bases line up with TRBD2. Germline lookup yields CDR1 LGHDT and CDR2 YNNKEL (reference sequence). The CDR3 sequence is 16 residues long. J gave up 2 bases and V 5 bases, and 10 bases lay outside the gene matches. CDR3 sequence (DNA): TGTGCCAGCAGCAGTATGTTAGCGGGGAGACAAGAGACCCAGTACTTC. It codes for CASSSMLAGRQETQYF.

CDR3 in amino acids: CAISDSTASYEQYF. CDR3 in DNA: TGTGCCATCAGTGATTCGACAGCCTCCTACGAGCAGTACTTC. The chain joins TRBV10-3 to TRBJ2-7; TRBD1 might be the D (5 bases). Trimming took 3 bases from V and 0 from J, leaving 9 bases between them. Germline lookup yields CDR1 ENHRY and CDR2 SYGVKD. The CDR3 extends over 14 amino acids.

CDR3 protein: CASSEPGQPGRYSNQPQHF. Written as DNA, the CDR3 is TGTGCCAGCAGTGAACCGGGACAGCCAGGCCGGTATAGCAATCAGCCCCAGCATTTT. V is TRBV2 and J is TRBJ1-5; 7 bases are shared with TRBD1. This CDR3 has 19 residues. The germline gives CDR1 SNHLY, CDR2 FYNNEI. Trimming at V came to 2 bases and at J to 0 bases, leaving 13 bases not matched to a gene.

The genes are TRBV10-3 and TRBJ2-5; tentatively, D is TRBD1 (6 bases). The CDR3 covers 13 residues. The V gene's germline CDR1 is ENHRY and CDR2 SYGVKD. Trimming cost V 4 bases and J 5 bases, with 11 bases left between them. The DNA of the CDR3 is TGTGCCATCAGTGTAACAGGGTGGGAGACCCAGTACTTC. Amino acids: CAISVTGWETQYF.

This clone was detected only a few times. This chain connects TRBV6-2 or TRBV6-3 to TRBJ1-5; TRBD1 matches 7 bases. J was trimmed by 5 bases and V by 4 bases; bases with no gene match: 11. There are 16 residues in the CDR3. CDR1 and CDR2 (germline): MNHEY, SVGEGT. CDR3 sequence reads: CASSSLLDRVDQPQHF. The CDR3 coding sequence is TGTGCCAGCAGTTCCCTCCTAGACAGGGTAGATCAGCCCCAGCATTTT.

This rearrangement joins TRBV7-2 to TRBJ1-3; TRBD1 might be the D (5 bases). Germline values: CDR1 SGHTA, CDR2 FQGNSA. The CDR3 has 14 residues. Deletions cut 5 bases from V and 0 bases from J, with 8 bases between. DNA of the CDR3: TGTGCCAGCAGCCAGCAGGGCTCTGGAAACACCATATATTTT. As protein: CASSQQGSGNTIYF.

The chain recombines TRBV29-1 with TRBJ2-7; TRBD2 matches 9 bases. Trimming at V came to 4 bases and at J to 3 bases, leaving 4 bases not matched to a gene. Germline CDR1 reads SQVTM; CDR2 reads ANQGSEA. The CDR3 runs to 13 residues. CDR3 protein: CSVAARGGYEQYF. In nucleotides, the CDR3 is TGCAGCGTTGCCGCGCGGGGGGGCTACGAGCAGTACTTC.

This chain connects TRBV10-3 to TRBJ1-1; TRBD1 aligns across 12 bases. V trimming: 8 bases; J trimming: 6 bases; junction bases outside the gene matches: 10. Germline CDR1 reads ENHRY; CDR2 reads SYGVKD. CDR3 length: 15 residues. CDR3 amino acids: CAIRGGTGGDSEAFF. The DNA for the CDR3 is TGTGCCATCCGGGGAGGGACAGGGGGCGACTCTGAAGCTTTCTTT.

This clone was seen a few times. The J gene is TRBJ2-3, the V gene TRBV7-6; D is possibly TRBD1 (6 bases). The CDR3 is made up of 16 amino acids. Trimming removed 4 bases from V and 6 bases from J, with 20 bases in between. CDR1 and CDR2 (germline): SGHVS, FNYEAQ. In DNA form, the CDR3 reads TGTGCCAGCAGCTCATTACCGCTAACAGGGCCCGATACGCAGTATTTT. Protein product: CASSSLPLTGPDTQYF.

This clone was seen a few times. The chain is built from TRBV5-4 and TRBJ2-2, with TRBD2 identical over 7 bases. The germline V gene encodes CDR1 SGHNT and CDR2 YYREEE (reference sequence). This CDR3 spans 17 amino acids. Trimming took 4 bases from V and 6 from J; bases not matched to a gene: 15. The CDR3 here is CASSAPTSFLSPGELFF. The CDR3 coding sequence is TGTGCCAGCAGCGCGCCGACTAGCTTTTTGTCTCCCGGGGAGCTGTTTTTT.

The chain combines TRBV25-1 with TRBJ2-5; maybe TRBD2 (5 bases). There are 11 residues in the CDR3. The germline V and J ends were trimmed by 5 bases and 10 bases, with 11 bases remaining between them. Germline CDR1 and CDR2: MGHDK and SYGVNS. The CDR3 here is CASSFQGSQYF. The DNA of the CDR3 is TGTGCCAGCAGTTTCCAAGGGAGCCAGTACTTC.

The J gene is TRBJ1-4, the V gene TRBV10-3; 7 nucleotides line up with TRBD1. The J segment lost 8 bases and the V segment lost 3 bases, leaving 12 bases of the junction unmatched. CDR1 ENHRY and CDR2 SYGVKD come from the germline V gene. The CDR3 length is 16 residues. CDR3 sequence reads: CAISDGRRDSEEKLFF. In nucleotides, the CDR3 is TGTGCCATCAGTGATGGTCGGCGGGACAGTGAAGAAAAACTGTTTTTT.

The J gene is TRBJ1-2, the V gene TRBV2, with D unresolved. This CDR3 is 13 amino acids long. Germline assignment: CDR1 SNHLY and CDR2 FYNNEI. V shed 5 bases and J shed 7 bases, with 14 bases lying between them. The CDR3 here is CASSLTFTGGYTF. The CDR3 DNA sequence: TGTGCCAGCAGTCTAACCTTTACGGGTGGCTACACCTTC.

Only a few counts were recorded for this clone. The chain uses TRBV28 and TRBJ1-5; the D is unclear. With 2 bases removed from V and 4 bases from J, the gap between germline ends came to 12 bases. Per germline, CDR1 MDHEN and CDR2 SYDVKM. This CDR3 contains 15 residues. The CDR3: CASSLNTAGNQPQHF. The CDR3 DNA follows: TGTGCCAGCAGTTTAAACACAGCAGGTAATCAGCCCCAGCATTTT.

The chain recombines TRBV5-6 with TRBJ1-5, with 7 bases lining up with TRBD1. This CDR3 comprises 14 residues. The V and J ends lost 4 bases and 9 bases, in that order; junction bases with no gene match: 10. Germline lookup yields CDR1 SGHDT and CDR2 YYEEEE. For the CDR3, the DNA is TGTGCCAGCAGCATTGGACAGGTCTTGAGGCCCCAGCATTTT. This gives the protein CASSIGQVLRPQHF.

V gene TRBV7-8 combines with J gene TRBJ2-1; 7 positions agree with TRBD1. The germline V gene encodes CDR1 SGHVS and CDR2 FQNEAQ. CDR3 size: 13 residues. With V trimmed by 4 bases and J by 3 bases, 0 bases remained unmatched. The CDR3 DNA reads TGTGCCAGCAGCTGGGACAGCTACAATGAGCAGTTCTTC. Translating it yields CASSWDSYNEQFF. Using reference TRBV7-8 and TRBJ2-1 for the parts outside the CDR3, the full variable domain is GAGVSQSPRYKVAKRGQDVALRCDPISGHVSLFWYQQALGQGPEFLTYFQNEAQLDKSGLPSDRFFAERPEGSVSTLKIQRTQQEDSAVYLCASSWDSYNEQFFGPGTRLTVL.

The chain joins TRBV28 to TRBJ1-4; maybe TRBD1 (5 bases). The CDR3 length is 15 residues. The V gene's germline CDR1 is MDHEN and CDR2 SYDVKM. V gave up 6 bases and J gave up 4 bases, with 15 bases separating them. CDR3: CASSSGQGNNEKLFF. The CDR3 DNA follows: TGTGCCAGCAGCTCCGGCCAGGGTAATAATGAAAAACTGTTTTTT. Using reference TRBV28 and TRBJ1-4 for the parts outside the CDR3, the full variable domain is DVKVTQSSRYLVKRTGEKVFLECVQDMDHENMFWYRQDPGLGLRLIYFSYDVKMKEKGDIPEGYSVSREKKERFSLILESASTNQTSMYLCASSSGQGNNEKLFFGSGTQLSVL.

This sequence joins TRBV19 and TRBJ1-1, with D possibly TRBD1 on 5 matching bases. CDR1 is LNHDA and CDR2 is SQIVND in the germline V gene (reference sequence). The CDR3 length is 12 residues. Trimming shortened V by 3 bases and J by 7 bases, and 9 bases separated the two germline ends. The CDR3 region is CASSIGGYEAFF. The CDR3 bases are TGTGCCAGTAGTATCGGGGGTTATGAAGCTTTCTTT.

This rearrangement joins TRBV5-1 to TRBJ1-2, with 7 bases matching TRBD1. Per the germline V gene, CDR1 is SGHRS and CDR2 is YFSETQ. With 2 bases clipped from V and 4 bases from J, the junction kept 11 bases outside the gene matches. This CDR3 is built from 16 residues. CDR3 DNA sequence: TGCGCCAGCAGCTTTTCCCGGGACAGCTCGCTCTATGGCTACACCTTC. Translated, it gives CASSFSRDSSLYGYTF.